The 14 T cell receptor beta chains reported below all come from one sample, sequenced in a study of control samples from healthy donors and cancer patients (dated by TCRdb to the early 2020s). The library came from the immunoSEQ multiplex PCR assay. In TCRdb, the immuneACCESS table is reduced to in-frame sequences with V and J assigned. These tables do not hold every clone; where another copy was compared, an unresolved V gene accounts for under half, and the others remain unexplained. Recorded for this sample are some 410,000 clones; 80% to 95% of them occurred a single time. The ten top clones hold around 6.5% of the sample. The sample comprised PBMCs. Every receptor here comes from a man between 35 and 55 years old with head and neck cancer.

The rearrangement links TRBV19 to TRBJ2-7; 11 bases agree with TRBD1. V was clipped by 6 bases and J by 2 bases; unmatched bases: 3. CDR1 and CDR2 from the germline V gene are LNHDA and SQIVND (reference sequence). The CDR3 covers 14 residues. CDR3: CASRRGQGAYEQYF. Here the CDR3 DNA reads TGTGCCAGTAGGAGGGGACAGGGGGCCTACGAGCAGTACTTC.

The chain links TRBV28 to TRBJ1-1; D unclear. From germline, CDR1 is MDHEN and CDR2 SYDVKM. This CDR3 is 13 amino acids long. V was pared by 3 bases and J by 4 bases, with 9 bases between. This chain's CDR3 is CASSFLGFTEAFF. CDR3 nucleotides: TGTGCCAGCAGTTTCCTGGGATTCACTGAAGCTTTCTTT.

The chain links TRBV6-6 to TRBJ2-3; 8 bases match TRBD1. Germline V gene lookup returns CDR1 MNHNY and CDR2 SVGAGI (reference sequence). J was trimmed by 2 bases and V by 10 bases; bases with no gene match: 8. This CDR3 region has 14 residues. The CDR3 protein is CAIRPGGITDTQYF. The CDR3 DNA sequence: TGTGCCATCAGGCCAGGGGGCATCACAGATACGCAGTATTTT.

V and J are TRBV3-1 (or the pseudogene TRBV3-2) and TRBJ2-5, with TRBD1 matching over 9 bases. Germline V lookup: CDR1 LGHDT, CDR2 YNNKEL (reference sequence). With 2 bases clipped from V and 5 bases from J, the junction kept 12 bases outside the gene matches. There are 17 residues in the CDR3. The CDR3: CASSQPHRDREVETQYF. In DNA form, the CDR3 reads TGTGCCAGCAGCCAACCACACCGGGACAGGGAAGTGGAGACCCAGTACTTC.

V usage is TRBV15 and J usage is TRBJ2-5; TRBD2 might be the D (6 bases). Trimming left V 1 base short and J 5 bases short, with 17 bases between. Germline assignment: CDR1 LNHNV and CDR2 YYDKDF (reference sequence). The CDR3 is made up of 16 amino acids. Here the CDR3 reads CATSRVPSAGRETQYF. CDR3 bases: TGTGCCACCAGCAGAGTACCTAGCGCGGGCCGGGAGACCCAGTACTTC.

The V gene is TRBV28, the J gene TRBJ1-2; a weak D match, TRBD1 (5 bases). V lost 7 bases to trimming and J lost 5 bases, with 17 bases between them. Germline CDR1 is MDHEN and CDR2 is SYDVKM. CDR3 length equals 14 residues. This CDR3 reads CASNPYGGSYGYTF. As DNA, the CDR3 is TGTGCCAGCAACCCCTACGGGGGTTCGTATGGCTACACCTTC.

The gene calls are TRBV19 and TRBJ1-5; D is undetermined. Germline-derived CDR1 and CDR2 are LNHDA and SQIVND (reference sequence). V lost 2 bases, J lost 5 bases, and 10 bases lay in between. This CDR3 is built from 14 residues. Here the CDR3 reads CASSILTADQPQHF. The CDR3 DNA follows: TGTGCCAGTAGTATACTAACCGCCGATCAGCCCCAGCATTTT.

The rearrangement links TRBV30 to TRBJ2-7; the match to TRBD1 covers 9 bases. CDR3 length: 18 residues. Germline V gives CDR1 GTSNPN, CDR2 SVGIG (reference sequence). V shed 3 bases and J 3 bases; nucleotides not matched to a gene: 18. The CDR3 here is CAWRTSGTGMELGYEQYF. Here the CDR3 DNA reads TGTGCCTGGAGAACGAGCGGGACAGGGATGGAGCTGGGCTACGAGCAGTACTTC.

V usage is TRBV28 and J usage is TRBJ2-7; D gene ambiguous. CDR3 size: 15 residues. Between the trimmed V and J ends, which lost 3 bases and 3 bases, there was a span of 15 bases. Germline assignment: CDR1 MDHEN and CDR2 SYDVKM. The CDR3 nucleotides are TGTGCCAGCAGTTTTGTTGCGGCAGGAGTCTACGAGCAGTACTTC. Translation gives CASSFVAAGVYEQYF.

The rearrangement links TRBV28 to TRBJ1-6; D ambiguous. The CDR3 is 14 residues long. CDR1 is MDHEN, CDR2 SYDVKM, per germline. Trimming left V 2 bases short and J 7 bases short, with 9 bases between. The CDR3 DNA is TGTGCCAGCAGTTTAGGACCCCTAAATTCACCCCTCCACTTT. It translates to CASSLGPLNSPLHF.

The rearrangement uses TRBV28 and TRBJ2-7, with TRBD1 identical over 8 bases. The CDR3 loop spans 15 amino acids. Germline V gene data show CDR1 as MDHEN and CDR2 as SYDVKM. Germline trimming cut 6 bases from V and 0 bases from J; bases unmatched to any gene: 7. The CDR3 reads CASSPAGQGSYEQYF. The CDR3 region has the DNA TGTGCCAGCAGCCCTGCCGGACAGGGCTCCTACGAGCAGTACTTC.

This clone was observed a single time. CDR3 protein: CASSPRTQIYEQYF. The CDR3 DNA reads as TGTGCCAGCAGCCCACGGACTCAAATCTACGAGCAGTACTTC. This sequence joins TRBV7-2 and TRBJ2-7; D might be TRBD2 (5 bases). Trimming took off 5 bases at V and 3 bases at J, with 14 bases between the two ends. The CDR3 has 14 amino acids. The germline gives CDR1 SGHTA, CDR2 FQGNSA. Based on the CDR3 plus reference TRBV7-2 and TRBJ2-7, the full variable domain is GAGVSQSPSNKVTEKGKDVELRCDPISGHTALYWYRQSLGQGLEFLIYFQGNSAPDKSGLPSDRFSAERTGGSVSTLTIQRTQQEDSAVYLCASSPRTQIYEQYFGPGTRLTVT.

CDR3 sequence (DNA): TGTGCCAGCAGTCAAGGGGATGAGCAGTTCTTC. Protein: CASSQGDEQFF. V gene TRBV28 combines with J gene TRBJ2-1; tentative D call: TRBD1 (5 bases). The CDR3 consists of 11 residues. The germline V gene has CDR1 MDHEN and CDR2 SYDVKM. V was shortened by 5 bases and J by 8 bases, with 7 bases between the two germline ends. The whole variable domain, remainder taken from reference TRBV28 and TRBJ2-1, is DVKVTQSSRYLVKRTGEKVFLECVQDMDHENMFWYRQDPGLGLRLIYFSYDVKMKEKGDIPEGYSVSREKKERFSLILESASTNQTSMYLCASSQGDEQFFGPGTRLTVL.

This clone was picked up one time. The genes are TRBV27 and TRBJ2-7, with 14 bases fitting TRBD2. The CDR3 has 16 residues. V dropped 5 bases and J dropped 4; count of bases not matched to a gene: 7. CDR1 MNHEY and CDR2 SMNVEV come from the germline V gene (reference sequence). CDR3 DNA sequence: TGTGCCAGCAGTCCAGGGACTAGCGGGAGAACTTACGAGCAGTACTTC. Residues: CASSPGTSGRTYEQYF.